This T cell receptor (beta chain) was retrieved from a study of cytomegalovirus exposure and HLA in healthy donors. Study-level findings and limits: A later analysis revealed that TCR association rates differed between HLA loci, peaking at DRB1 and bottoming out at HLA-C. A few CMV-associated chains proved CMV antigen-specific in vitro. Accurate prediction of HLA-A and HLA-B alleles (for most subjects) was reportedly achieved from TCR beta sequences.

Concerning this clone itself: Its antigen is undetermined.

Primers included in the PCR were 60 Vbeta and 13 Jbeta primers. Clones were read by immunoSEQ multiplex PCR, and TCRdb kept only the in-frame ones, dropping some. The sample lists some 150,000 clones; roughly 80% were seen once. This receptor was taken from a woman between 18 and 30 years old in good health and CMV-seronegative. Input material: PBMCs.

The DNA for the CDR3 is TGCGCCAGCAGCGCCGGGACTAGCGGGGAAAGGGAGCAGTACTTC. Translating gives CASSAGTSGEREQYF. J is TRBJ2-7 and V is TRBV5-1, with TRBD2 matching over 13 bases. CDR1 SGHRS and CDR2 YFSETQ come from the germline V gene. The CDR3 is 15 residues long. Trimming at V came to 4 bases and at J to 7 bases, leaving 8 bases not matched to a gene.